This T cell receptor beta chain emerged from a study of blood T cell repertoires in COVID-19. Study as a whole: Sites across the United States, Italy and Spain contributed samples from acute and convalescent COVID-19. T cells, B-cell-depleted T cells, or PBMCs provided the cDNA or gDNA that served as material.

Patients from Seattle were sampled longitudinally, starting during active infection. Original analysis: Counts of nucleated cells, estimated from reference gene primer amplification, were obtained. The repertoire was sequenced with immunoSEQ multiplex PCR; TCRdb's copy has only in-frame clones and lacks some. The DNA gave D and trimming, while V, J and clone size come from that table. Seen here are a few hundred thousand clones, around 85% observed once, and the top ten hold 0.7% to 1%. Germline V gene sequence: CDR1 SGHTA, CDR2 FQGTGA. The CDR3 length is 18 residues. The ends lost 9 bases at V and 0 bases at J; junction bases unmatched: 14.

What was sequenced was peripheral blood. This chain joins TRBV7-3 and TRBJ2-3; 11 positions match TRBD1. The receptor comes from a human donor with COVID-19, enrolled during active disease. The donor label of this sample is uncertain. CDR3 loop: CARTQDRGLPGSTDTQYF. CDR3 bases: TGTGCCAGGACCCAGGACAGGGGGCTACCGGGTAGCACAGATACGCAGTATTTT.